These 11 T cell receptor beta chains were all obtained from the same sample, sequenced in a study of post-analysis software for immune sequencing data (dated by TCRdb to between 2014 and 2016). Broad study findings and their caveats: Patients showed significantly higher frequencies than controls for several TRBV segments, among them TRBV5-6, TRBV5-1 and TRBV20-1.

Libraries were prepared through PCR. TCRdb records Illumina HiSeq 2500 as the sequencer. Unique molecular identifiers were incorporated into TCR beta cDNA libraries to reduce PCR and sequencing biases. The public reads were quality trimmed at Q25 with fastp and then assembled into clones with MiXCR by TCRdb, keeping productive beta chains. Records with the same CDR3 protein are collapsed into one entry carrying the most frequent genes and DNA. This sample holds a few hundred thousand distinct CDR3 sequences; approximately 33% were observed only once. The biggest ten clones account for around an eighth of the sample. These receptors have no identified antigens. The source material was blood. These receptors were collected from a girl between 5 and 17 years old with multiple sclerosis.

The chain has TRBV28 and TRBJ2-1; TRBD2 might be the D (5 bases). V dropped 6 bases and J dropped 5 bases, with 17 bases sitting between them. There are 15 residues in the CDR3. Per germline, CDR1 MDHEN and CDR2 SYDVKM. CDR3 bases: TGTGCCAGCAGGTTTGGGTCGGGGTCCCACAATGAGCAGTTCTTC. Amino acid sequence: CASRFGSGSHNEQFF.

This clonotype was found a few times. Mismatch with germline at one junction end may stem from a read error. The rearrangement links TRBV7-7 to TRBJ2-1, with D possibly being TRBD1 (6 bases). The CDR3 is 13 residues long. Germline CDR1 reads SSHAT; CDR2 reads FNYEAQ (reference sequence). This CDR3 is CASSPKQGHEQFF. CDR3 DNA sequence: TGTGCTAGCAGCCCGAAACAGGGACATGAGCAGTTCTTC.

The chain couples TRBV27 to TRBJ1-1, with 7 bases lining up with TRBD1. V lost 2 bases, J lost 5 bases, and 8 bases stayed unmatched. The CDR3 totals 15 residues. Per germline, CDR1 MNHEY and CDR2 SMNVEV (reference sequence). The chain's CDR3 is CASSLTQTGRTEAFF. DNA for the CDR3: TGTGCCAGCAGTTTAACGCAGACAGGGAGGACTGAAGCTTTCTTT.

This clonotype came up many times. This rearrangement joins TRBV9 to TRBJ2-4; D not resolved. Germline lookup yields CDR1 SGDLS and CDR2 YYNGEE. This CDR3 is built from 15 residues. Trimming cost V 6 bases and J 1 base, with 14 bases left between them. This CDR3 is CASILIPVAKNIQYF. CDR3 in DNA: TGTGCCAGCATCCTCATACCCGTGGCCAAAAACATTCAGTACTTC.

V gene TRBV7-2 combines with J gene TRBJ1-2; the D is unclear. CDR1 is SGHTA, CDR2 FQGNSA, per germline. Deletions cut 5 bases from V and 0 bases from J, with 4 bases between. The CDR3 totals 12 residues. The CDR3 nucleotides read TGTGCCAGCAGCCGCGCTAACTATGGCTACACCTTC. It is translated as CASSRANYGYTF. Full variable domain (missing parts from reference TRBV7-2 and TRBJ1-2): GAGVSQSPSNKVTEKGKDVELRCDPISGHTALYWYRQSLGQGLEFLIYFQGNSAPDKSGLPSDRFSAERTGGSVSTLTIQRTQQEDSAVYLCASSRANYGYTFGSGTRLTVV.

The CDR3 DNA sequence: TGTGCCAGCAGTCCACTACAGGGGAGGCACACTGAAGCTTTCTTT. This encodes CASSPLQGRHTEAFF. The rearrangement links TRBV6-5 to TRBJ1-1; 7 nucleotides agree with TRBD1. The V and J ends lost 5 bases and 3 bases, in that order; junction bases with no gene match: 9. The germline CDR1 and CDR2 sequences are MNHEY and SVGAGI. This CDR3 contains 15 residues.

The chain is built from TRBV7-9 and TRBJ2-5, with D possibly TRBD2 on 5 matching bases. Germline V CDR1 and CDR2: SEHNR, FQNEAQ (reference sequence). This CDR3 contains 15 residues. V lost 5 bases and J 2 bases, leaving 15 bases between the germline ends. The CDR3 DNA reads TGTGCCAGCAGCGCCCCCGTGGACTTTCAAGAGACCCAGTACTTC. Amino acids: CASSAPVDFQETQYF.

This clonotype was recorded many times. J is TRBJ2-7 and V is TRBV10-3; 7 bases map to TRBD1. The V gene end was trimmed by 5 bases and the J gene end by 4 bases; junction bases not matched to a gene: 8. Germline lookup yields CDR1 ENHRY and CDR2 SYGVKD. The CDR3 consists of 14 residues. The CDR3 spells CAISRGGRSYEQYF. In DNA, the CDR3 is TGTGCCATCAGTCGAGGGGGCCGATCGTACGAGCAGTACTTC.

This clonotype appeared a few times. The chain recombines TRBV5-1 with TRBJ2-3; D is possibly TRBD2 (6 bases). CDR3 length: 14 residues. Trimming stripped 4 bases from V and 1 base from J, with 10 bases between. Germline V lookup: CDR1 SGHRS, CDR2 YFSETQ. The CDR3 is CASSLERGTDTQYF. The CDR3 coding sequence is TGCGCCAGCAGCCTAGAGCGGGGCACAGATACGCAGTATTTT.

Notes on this clonotype: A much larger clone lies a single base off, so this may be a read error. The rearrangement links TRBV7-6 to TRBJ1-4; D is unclear. Looked up from germline, CDR1 is SGHVS and CDR2 is FNYEAQ. Trimming removed 1 base at V and 0 bases at J, with 3 bases between. The CDR3 loop spans 14 amino acids. The CDR3 loop is CASSLGTTNEKLFF. The CDR3 DNA reads TGTGCCAGCAGCTTAGGTACAACTAATGAAAAACTGTTTTTT.

There are a few counts of this clonotype. The chain is built from TRBV4-1 and TRBJ1-1; D unclear. Germline V gene data show CDR1 as MGHRA and CDR2 as YSYEKL. Trimming removed 5 bases at V and 1 base at J, with 11 bases between. The CDR3 is 14 amino acids. The CDR3 is CASSYPGGNTEAFF. The CDR3 bases are TGCGCCAGCAGCTACCCCGGTGGGAACACTGAAGCTTTCTTT.